The clone carrying this T cell receptor (beta chain) was detected a few times. No antigen is known for it. At one end, the junction sequence differs from germline, possibly due to a read error. The data were taken from a study of post-analysis software for immune sequencing data. This CDR3 has 24 residues. Germline V gives CDR1 MGHRA, CDR2 YSYEKL. Prepared libraries of TCR beta cDNA carried unique molecular identifiers. Via MiXCR, TCRdb re-called the PCR reads, giving one row per CDR3 protein. The repertoire holds around 190,000 distinct CDR3 sequences, with over 25% as singletons. Study findings and constraints: Five TRBV segments were significantly more frequent in patients than in controls. TRBV5-6, TRBV5-1 and TRBV20-1 were among these segments.

Sequencing input: blood. The chain recombines TRBV4-1 with TRBJ1-1, with 7 bases lining up with TRBD1. The sequence was collected from a girl under 18 with multiple sclerosis. Written as DNA, the CDR3 is TGCGCCAGTAGCCAAGTGGGCATGGCCGGAAGGGTATGGGACAGCCGTTTCATGAACACTGAAGCTTTCTTT. Protein sequence: CASSQVGMAGRVWDSRFMNTEAFF.